This passage covers 25 T cell receptor beta chains from one sample sequenced in a study of CD8 T cells in ankylosing spondylitis. TCRdb recomputed calls from the 5' RACE reads with MiXCR, one row per CDR3 protein. Among some 300,000 distinct CDR3 sequences listed, less than 25% were seen once. Sequencing used blood, either unsorted or a sorted T cell fraction (not recorded which). Receptors were obtained from a female donor with ankylosing spondylitis or in good health (not recorded which).

This clonotype was seen a handful of times. The chain has TRBV3-1 and TRBJ2-1; maybe TRBD2 (6 bases). The CDR3 is 16 amino acids. V gave up 3 bases and J gave up 5 bases, with 17 bases separating them. Germline V gene sequence: CDR1 LGHDT, CDR2 YNNKEL (reference sequence). This chain's CDR3 is CASSQAYGLSNNEQFF. The CDR3 DNA reads TGTGCCAGCAGCCAGGCGTACGGACTATCGAACAATGAGCAGTTCTTC.

This chain uses TRBV20-1 with TRBJ1-5; D not resolved. Germline values: CDR1 DFQATT, CDR2 SNEGSKA (reference sequence). The CDR3 runs 14 residues. V lost 3 bases to trimming and J lost 4 bases, with 13 bases between them. CDR3 coding DNA: TGCAGTGCTAGTATGGGAGGTAGTAATCAGCCCCAGCATTTT. It encodes CSASMGGSNQPQHF.

The rearrangement uses TRBV25-1 and TRBJ2-7; the D call may be TRBD1 or TRBD2 (5 bases each). The V end was cut by 0 bases, the J end by 8 bases, with 11 bases between. CDR1 and CDR2 from the germline V gene are MGHDK and SYGVNS. The CDR3 contains 13 residues. CDR3 in amino acids: CASSEYGTAKQYF. Here the CDR3 DNA reads TGTGCCAGCAGTGAATATGGGACCGCAAAGCAGTACTTC.

This clonotype came up many times. The V and J genes are TRBV29-1 and TRBJ2-1, with 8 nucleotides matching TRBD2. The CDR3 totals 12 residues. CDR1 SQVTM and CDR2 ANQGSEA come from the germline V gene. V shed 8 bases, J shed 8 bases, and the junction held 8 bases outside the gene matches. The CDR3 reads CSTSGLADEQFF. DNA of the CDR3: TGCAGCACTTCCGGACTAGCCGATGAGCAGTTCTTC.

This chain connects TRBV27 to TRBJ2-7, with 9 positions matching TRBD1. Germline CDR1 is MNHEY and CDR2 is SMNVEV (reference sequence). V dropped 5 bases and J dropped 6; count of bases not matched to a gene: 11. The CDR3 sequence is 15 residues long. CDR3 in amino acids: CASSPPDRGEGEQYF. In DNA form, the CDR3 reads TGTGCCAGCAGTCCTCCCGACAGGGGGGAGGGCGAGCAGTACTTC.

The V gene is TRBV15, the J gene TRBJ2-2; D unresolved. Germline V gene sequence: CDR1 LNHNV, CDR2 YYDKDF (reference sequence). V was trimmed by 8 bases and J by 8 bases, leaving 12 bases between them. The CDR3 is 12 residues long. CDR3 sequence reads: CATAQVPGELFF. CDR3 nucleotide sequence: TGTGCCACCGCCCAGGTACCAGGGGAGCTGTTTTTT.

The rearrangement uses TRBV7-2 and TRBJ2-1; the match to TRBD2 covers 7 bases. The CDR3 consists of 15 residues. The junction had 4 bases not matched to a gene; V was cut back by 2 bases and J by 3 bases. Germline CDR1 reads SGHTA; CDR2 reads FQGNSA. Here the CDR3 reads CASSLRAGYYNEQFF. In DNA, the CDR3 is TGTGCCAGCAGCTTAAGAGCGGGATACTACAATGAGCAGTTCTTC.

This clonotype was seen only a few times. This chain connects TRBV29-1 to TRBJ1-4, with 9 bases identical to TRBD1. The CDR3 length is 13 residues. J gave up 6 bases and V 7 bases, and 6 bases lay outside the gene matches. CDR1 SQVTM and CDR2 ANQGSEA come from the germline V gene. CDR3 region: CSAEQGADEKLFF. Here the CDR3 DNA reads TGCAGCGCCGAACAGGGGGCGGATGAAAAACTGTTTTTT. The whole variable domain, remainder taken from reference TRBV29-1 and TRBJ1-4, is SAVISQKPSRDICQRGTSLTIQCQVDSQVTMMFWYRQQPGQSLTLIATANQGSEATYESGFVIDKFPISRPNLTFSTLTVSNMSPEDSSIYLCSAEQGADEKLFFGSGTQLSVL.

This clonotype was observed at least ten times. The junction and the germline gene differ at one end; a read error may be behind it. The J gene is TRBJ2-1, the V gene TRBV7-2; no clear D. Germline CDR1 and CDR2: SGHTA and FQGNSA. CDR3 length equals 13 residues. CDR3 DNA sequence: TGTGCTAGCAGCTTAGATCGCGGCAATGAGCAGTTCTTC. This encodes CASSLDRGNEQFF.

The V gene is TRBV18, the J gene TRBJ2-7; 7 bases are shared with TRBD1. From germline, CDR1 is KGHSH and CDR2 LQKENI. There are 16 residues in the CDR3. V lost 6 bases, J lost 2 bases, and 13 bases stayed unmatched. The CDR3 reads CASSPTPPGQTYEQYF. CDR3 nucleotide sequence: TGTGCCAGCTCCCCAACCCCACCGGGACAGACCTACGAGCAGTACTTC.

This clonotype was counted between two and nine times. The rearrangement joins TRBV29-1 to TRBJ2-5; 8 bases match TRBD1. CDR3 length: 12 amino acids. Germline CDR1 and CDR2: SQVTM and ANQGSEA. V shed 8 bases, J shed 3 bases, and the junction held 5 bases outside the gene matches. CDR3: CSRQGAEETQYF. The CDR3, as DNA: TGCAGCCGTCAGGGGGCCGAAGAGACCCAGTACTTC.

This chain links TRBV9 with TRBJ2-1; TRBD2 matches at 7 bases. The V and J ends lost 0 bases and 10 bases, in that order; junction bases with no gene match: 4. Germline V lookup: CDR1 SGDLS, CDR2 YYNGEE. The CDR3 consists of 13 residues. Here the CDR3 DNA reads TGTGCCAGCAGCGTAGTAGTGGGGGGGGAGCAGTTCTTC. This translates into CASSVVVGGEQFF.

This clonotype came up a few times. V gene TRBV7-9 combines with J gene TRBJ2-5; D is unresolved. Germline V gene lookup returns CDR1 SEHNR and CDR2 FQNEAQ (reference sequence). Trimming pared 5 bases from V and 5 bases from J, leaving 9 bases between. CDR3 length: 12 amino acids. The chain's CDR3 is CASSMGLETQYF. The CDR3 nucleotides read TGTGCCAGCAGCATGGGATTGGAGACCCAGTACTTC.

The chain uses TRBV18 and TRBJ2-7; 7 positions match TRBD1. From germline, CDR1 is KGHSH and CDR2 LQKENI. The CDR3 is 15 residues long. The trim removed 3 bases at V and 7 bases at J, leaving 12 bases unmatched. The CDR3 is CASSPLKGGPSEQYF. The CDR3 DNA sequence: TGTGCCAGCTCACCCCTAAAAGGGGGCCCTTCGGAGCAGTACTTC.

This clonotype was seen a few times. A read error may account for a junction end that differs from germline. This sequence joins TRBV7-7 and TRBJ2-1; D is perhaps TRBD1 (6 bases). The CDR3 extends over 13 amino acids. Germline CDR1 reads SSHAT; CDR2 reads FNYEAQ (reference sequence). Here the CDR3 reads CASSRGYDNEQFF. In DNA, the CDR3 is TGTGCTAGCAGCAGGGGATATGACAATGAGCAGTTCTTC.

This clonotype was seen a handful of times. The rearrangement links TRBV6-1 to TRBJ2-7; the D gene is possibly TRBD1 (5 bases). V lost 6 bases, J lost 7 bases, and 25 bases lay in between. The CDR3 is 16 residues long. Germline CDR1 and CDR2: MNHNS and SASEGT. The CDR3 bases are TGTGCCAGCAGGCGCACCCCCGACTTCCTTCAGGGTGAGCAGTACTTC. Protein product: CASRRTPDFLQGEQYF.

This clonotype was detected many times. The chain carries TRBV12-3 or TRBV12-4 and TRBJ2-7; D is possibly TRBD2 (6 bases). Trimming stripped 1 base from V and 5 bases from J, with 9 bases between. CDR3 size: 13 residues. The DNA of the CDR3 is TGTGCCAGCAGTTTAGAGGGAGGCAACGAGCAGTACTTC. Amino acids: CASSLEGGNEQYF.

In its sample, this clonotype was seen many times. V usage is TRBV3-1 and J usage is TRBJ2-3; the D gene is possibly TRBD2 (5 bases). This CDR3 contains 15 residues. The V end was cut by 7 bases, the J end by 3 bases, with 17 bases between. The germline gives CDR1 LGHDT, CDR2 YNNKEL (reference sequence). The chain's CDR3 is CASTLGGSRTDTQYF. In DNA form, the CDR3 reads TGTGCCAGCACTCTCGGTGGGAGCAGGACAGATACGCAGTATTTT.

The J gene is TRBJ2-2, the V gene TRBV3-1; D unclear. Germline CDR1 reads LGHDT; CDR2 reads YNNKEL (reference sequence). The ends were cut back, 2 bases at V and 5 bases at J, with 6 bases in the middle. This CDR3 is 13 amino acids long. The DNA of the CDR3 is TGTGCCAGCAGCCAACTGGAGACCGGGGAGCTGTTTTTT. It encodes CASSQLETGELFF.

This clonotype showed up just a few times. The CDR3 nucleotides are TGCAGCGTTGAAGGACAGGCTAACACTGAAGCTTTCTTT. It codes for CSVEGQANTEAFF. The chain employs TRBV29-1 and TRBJ1-1; a possible D gene is TRBD1 (6 bases). V was shortened by 1 base and J by 2 bases, with 8 bases between the two germline ends. The V gene's germline CDR1 is SQVTM and CDR2 ANQGSEA. CDR3 length: 13 residues.

The chain joins TRBV12-2 to TRBJ2-5. TRBV12-2 is noted as a pseudogene. The CDR3 consists of 9 residues. In DNA, the CDR3 is TGTCCCTACCTGGAGACCCAGTACTTC. Protein product: CPYLETQYF.

The rearrangement links TRBV4-3 to TRBJ2-7; 8 positions match TRBD2. Germline lookup yields CDR1 LGHNA and CDR2 YSLEER. This CDR3 contains 14 residues. The V gene end was trimmed by 5 bases and the J gene end by 7 bases; junction bases not matched to a gene: 10. CDR3 nucleotides: TGCGCCAGCAGCAAGACTAGCGTCGCCGGGGAGCAGTACTTC. Its protein is CASSKTSVAGEQYF.

This clonotype was counted only a few times. This chain connects TRBV4-3 to TRBJ2-2; TRBD2 is a possible D gene (5 bases). This CDR3 is built from 14 residues. Trimming cost V 4 bases and J 2 bases, with 8 bases left between them. The germline V gene encodes CDR1 LGHNA and CDR2 YSLEER. CDR3 amino acids: CASSRGLNTGELFF. The CDR3 coding sequence is TGCGCCAGCAGCCGAGGACTTAACACCGGGGAGCTGTTTTTT.

This clonotype was observed at least ten times. The chain uses TRBV27 and TRBJ2-1, with TRBD1 matching 8 bases. Germline V gene sequence: CDR1 MNHEY, CDR2 SMNVEV (reference sequence). The CDR3 runs to 16 residues. Trimming removed 3 bases from V and 1 base from J; junction bases left unmatched: 5. The CDR3 DNA reads TGTGCCAGCAGTTTCCCGAACAGGGGGTCCTACAATGAGCAGTTCTTC. It specifies CASSFPNRGSYNEQFF.

The rearrangement joins TRBV11-1 to TRBJ2-5; maybe TRBD1 (6 bases). Trimming shortened V by 5 bases and J by 4 bases, and 17 bases separated the two germline ends. The CDR3 length is 15 residues. Germline assignment: CDR1 SGHAT and CDR2 FQDESV (reference sequence). DNA of the CDR3: TGTGCCAGCAGCATCCCGACAGGCTTAGGAGAGACCCAGTACTTC. Its protein product is CASSIPTGLGETQYF.